This T cell receptor beta chain appears in the sequencing data of a study of T-cell reconstitution after alpha-beta-depleted transplantation in children. General study points: Reportedly, roughly two months post-transplant, alpha-beta T cells arose from several hundred expanded graft clones. In some patients, recipient T cells and intrathymic progenitors surviving conditioning explained high day-60 diversity. By one year post-transplant, T-cell counts and diversity largely arose from T cells that were newly produced.

TCRbeta library preparation incorporated unique molecular identifiers. TCRdb reprocessed the PCR reads with MiXCR, giving one entry per CDR3 protein. The sample includes around 30,000 distinct CDR3 sequences, over 6.5% seen only once; the top ten take around 26%. Germline CDR1 and CDR2: SEHNR and FQNEAQ (reference sequence). V lost 4 bases and J 1 base, leaving 13 bases between the germline ends. The CDR3 is 15 residues long. In this sample, this clonotype turned up many times. Its antigen is currently unknown. Sequencing was performed on peripheral blood, taken 60 days after TCRalphabeta/CD19-depleted stem cell transplant. This TCR was recovered from a child under two years old who had a stem cell transplant for acute myeloid leukemia, so the T cells may come from the graft donor. The rearrangement joins TRBV7-9 to TRBJ1-2; D is ambiguous. Here the CDR3 reads CASSSNKKLNYGYTF. CDR3 bases: TGTGCCAGCAGCTCTAACAAGAAACTTAACTATGGCTACACCTTC.